This is a list of T cell receptor beta chains from one sample in a study of T-cell reconstitution after alpha-beta-depleted transplantation in children. A single record per CDR3 protein comes from TCRdb applying MiXCR to the PCR reads. This sample yields about 190,000 distinct CDR3 sequences, of which 6.5% to 7.5% are seen a single time; around 2.7% belongs to the top ten. Sequenced here: PBMCs from the stem cell graft donor, sampled from the stem cell graft. The source is a human donor who donated a stem cell graft to a child with Wiskott-Aldrich syndrome. Both conserved end residues are part of each CDR3. A D gene is named only where the DNA matches it firmly. A clone size is listed for some rows: how often the clone was seen (once, few, many), or a class if it is expanded.

cdr3_length: 11; j_call: TRBJ2-5; v_call: TRBV27; clone_size: many; d_call: -; cdr3_aa: CASWSGETQYF; cdr3_nt: TGTGCCAGCTGGTCGGGAGAGACCCAGTACTTC
cdr3_length: 15; j_call: TRBJ1-4; v_call: TRBV7-9; clone_size: many; d_call: -; cdr3_aa: CASSSQDAGQGKLFF; cdr3_nt: TGTGCCAGCAGCTCCCAGGATGCAGGCCAAGGAAAACTGTTTTTT
cdr3_length: 14; j_call: TRBJ2-2; v_call: TRBV6-1; clone_size: few; d_call: -; cdr3_aa: CASNGGLFTGELFF; cdr3_nt: TGTGCCAGCAATGGTGGTCTTTTCACCGGGGAGCTGTTTTTT
cdr3_length: 13; j_call: TRBJ1-4; v_call: TRBV12-3/TRBV12-4; clone_size: few; d_call: -; cdr3_aa: CASRDLNRFELFF; cdr3_nt: TGTGCCAGCAGAGACCTCAACCGATTTGAACTGTTTTTT
cdr3_length: 13; j_call: TRBJ1-1; v_call: TRBV5-1; clone_size: few; d_call: -; cdr3_aa: CASSYGQDTEAFF; cdr3_nt: TGCGCCAGCAGCTATGGACAAGACACTGAAGCTTTCTTT
cdr3_length: 18; j_call: TRBJ2-6; v_call: TRBV7-6; clone_size: many; d_call: -; cdr3_aa: CASSLSLGGSAGANVLTF; cdr3_nt: TGTGCCAGCAGCTTATCTTTGGGGGGCAGCGCTGGGGCCAACGTCCTGACTTTC
cdr3_length: 14; j_call: TRBJ2-5; v_call: TRBV3-1; clone_size: few; d_call: TRBD2; cdr3_aa: CASSQELAGETQYF; cdr3_nt: TGTGCCAGCAGCCAAGAACTAGCGGGGGAGACCCAGTACTTC
cdr3_length: 13; j_call: TRBJ2-7; v_call: TRBV5-4; clone_size: many; d_call: -; cdr3_aa: CASSSTFSYEQYF; cdr3_nt: TGTGCCAGCAGCTCAACTTTCTCCTACGAGCAGTACTTC
cdr3_length: 14; j_call: TRBJ2-1; v_call: TRBV10-1; clone_size: -; d_call: -; cdr3_aa: CASSESGVNNEQFF; cdr3_nt: TGCGCCAGCAGTGAGTCCGGAGTTAACAATGAGCAGTTCTTC
cdr3_length: 15; j_call: TRBJ2-7; v_call: TRBV24-1; clone_size: many; d_call: TRBD2; cdr3_aa: CATRTPTSARYEQYF; cdr3_nt: TGTGCCACCAGGACCCCTACTAGCGCTCGCTACGAGCAGTACTTC
cdr3_length: 16; j_call: TRBJ1-1; v_call: TRBV12-1; clone_size: -; d_call: -; cdr3_aa: CASTRTLGGVNTEAFF; cdr3_nt: TGTGCCAGCACCCGGACTCTGGGAGGGGTGAACACTGAAGCTTTCTTT
cdr3_length: 15; j_call: TRBJ2-7; v_call: TRBV5-1; clone_size: few; d_call: TRBD1; cdr3_aa: CASSYPGQMSYEQYF; cdr3_nt: TGCGCCAGCAGCTATCCGGGACAGATGAGCTACGAGCAGTACTTC
cdr3_length: 14; j_call: TRBJ2-2; v_call: TRBV12-3/TRBV12-4; clone_size: many; d_call: -; cdr3_aa: CASRPLGNTGELFF; cdr3_nt: TGTGCCAGCAGACCCCTGGGGAACACCGGGGAGCTGTTTTTT
cdr3_length: 16; j_call: TRBJ2-5; v_call: TRBV5-1; clone_size: many; d_call: TRBD2; cdr3_aa: CASSLGLAGGQETQYF; cdr3_nt: TGTGCCAGCAGCTTAGGACTAGCGGGAGGACAAGAGACCCAGTACTTC
cdr3_length: 15; j_call: TRBJ2-7; v_call: TRBV7-2; clone_size: many; d_call: -; cdr3_aa: CASSSSSGFLYEQYF; cdr3_nt: TGTGCCAGCAGCTCCTCTTCGGGTTTCCTCTACGAGCAGTACTTC
cdr3_length: 14; j_call: TRBJ2-2; v_call: TRBV4-3; clone_size: many; d_call: -; cdr3_aa: CASSQELGTGELFF; cdr3_nt: TGCGCCAGCAGCCAAGAACTTGGTACCGGGGAGCTGTTTTTT
cdr3_length: 18; j_call: TRBJ2-6; v_call: TRBV6-5; clone_size: many; d_call: TRBD1; cdr3_aa: CASSFLTGGVSGANVLTF; cdr3_nt: TGTGCCAGCAGCTTCCTGACAGGGGGGGTCTCTGGGGCCAACGTCCTGACTTTC
cdr3_length: 14; j_call: TRBJ1-5; v_call: TRBV6-1; clone_size: many; d_call: -; cdr3_aa: CASIETATNQPQHF; cdr3_nt: TGTGCCAGCATTGAGACAGCGACAAATCAGCCCCAGCATTTT
cdr3_length: 17; j_call: TRBJ2-7; v_call: TRBV11-3; clone_size: many; d_call: TRBD2; cdr3_aa: CASSLGLTSGSSYEQYF; cdr3_nt: TGTGCCAGCAGCTTAGGCCTGACTAGCGGGAGCTCCTACGAGCAGTACTTC
cdr3_length: 17; j_call: TRBJ2-1; v_call: TRBV20-1; clone_size: -; d_call: TRBD2; cdr3_aa: CCARLPLGLAARNEQFF; cdr3_nt: TGCTGTGCTAGACTGCCTCTGGGACTAGCGGCCCGTAATGAGCAGTTCTTC
cdr3_length: 14; j_call: TRBJ2-7; v_call: TRBV20-1; clone_size: many; d_call: -; cdr3_aa: CSALTRGIDNEQYF; cdr3_nt: TGCAGTGCCCTGACTCGGGGGATCGATAACGAGCAGTACTTC
cdr3_length: 15; j_call: TRBJ1-1; v_call: TRBV4-1; clone_size: -; d_call: TRBD1; cdr3_aa: CASSQGGTVNTEAFF; cdr3_nt: TGCGCCAGCAGCCAAGGGGGGACAGTGAACACTGAAGCTTTCTTT
cdr3_length: 15; j_call: TRBJ1-4; v_call: TRBV7-9; clone_size: -; d_call: TRBD1; cdr3_aa: CASSSPGQLSEKLFF; cdr3_nt: TGTGCCAGCAGCTCCCCGGGACAGTTGAGTGAAAAACTGTTTTTT
cdr3_length: 14; j_call: TRBJ1-2; v_call: TRBV29-1; clone_size: many; d_call: -; cdr3_aa: CSVEEQQGRDGYTF; cdr3_nt: TGCAGCGTTGAAGAACAACAGGGTAGGGATGGCTACACCTTC
cdr3_length: 14; j_call: TRBJ2-7; v_call: TRBV12-3/TRBV12-4; clone_size: many; d_call: TRBD1; cdr3_aa: CASSLLQGRNEQYF; cdr3_nt: TGTGCCAGCAGTTTACTACAGGGGAGAAACGAGCAGTACTTC
cdr3_length: 15; j_call: TRBJ2-3; v_call: TRBV11-3; clone_size: -; d_call: -; cdr3_aa: CASSSPFGGTDTQYF; cdr3_nt: TGTGCCAGCAGCTCCCCCTTCGGAGGCACAGATACGCAGTATTTT
cdr3_length: 15; j_call: TRBJ1-4; v_call: TRBV5-6; clone_size: many; d_call: -; cdr3_aa: CASSSRQLTNEKLFF; cdr3_nt: TGTGCCAGCAGCTCGAGACAGCTCACTAATGAAAAACTGTTTTTT
cdr3_length: 18; j_call: TRBJ2-7; v_call: TRBV5-1; clone_size: many; d_call: TRBD2; cdr3_aa: CASSFLTSGSQYDYEQYF; cdr3_nt: TGCGCCAGCAGCTTCCTGACTAGCGGGAGTCAGTACGACTACGAGCAGTACTTC
cdr3_length: 15; j_call: TRBJ2-7; v_call: TRBV20-1; clone_size: many; d_call: -; cdr3_aa: CSAPFPAGTQIEQYF; cdr3_nt: TGCAGTGCCCCTTTTCCCGCGGGAACACAGATCGAGCAGTACTTC
cdr3_length: 16; j_call: TRBJ2-7; v_call: TRBV7-2; clone_size: many; d_call: -; cdr3_aa: CASSSMDARGAYEQYF; cdr3_nt: TGTGCCAGCAGCTCGATGGACGCCAGGGGGGCTTACGAGCAGTACTTC
cdr3_length: 16; j_call: TRBJ2-1; v_call: TRBV12-3/TRBV12-4; clone_size: many; d_call: -; cdr3_aa: CASSPGDWSSYNEQFF; cdr3_nt: TGTGCCAGCAGTCCGGGCGACTGGAGCTCCTACAATGAGCAGTTCTTC
cdr3_length: 15; j_call: TRBJ2-3; v_call: TRBV2; clone_size: -; d_call: -; cdr3_aa: CASSGWLSSTDTQYF; cdr3_nt: TGTGCCAGCAGTGGGTGGCTTTCTAGCACAGATACGCAGTATTTT
cdr3_length: 13; j_call: TRBJ2-3; v_call: TRBV12-3/TRBV12-4; clone_size: many; d_call: TRBD2; cdr3_aa: CASSWRGGDTQYF; cdr3_nt: TGTGCCAGCTCTTGGCGGGGAGGGGATACGCAGTATTTT
cdr3_length: 14; j_call: TRBJ2-1; v_call: TRBV25-1; clone_size: many; d_call: TRBD2; cdr3_aa: CASSGQRGYNEQFF; cdr3_nt: TGTGCCAGCAGTGGCCAGCGGGGATACAATGAGCAGTTCTTC
cdr3_length: 12; j_call: TRBJ2-1; v_call: TRBV12-3/TRBV12-4; clone_size: many; d_call: -; cdr3_aa: CASSRGGNEQFF; cdr3_nt: TGTGCCAGCAGTAGGGGGGGGAATGAGCAGTTCTTC
cdr3_length: 15; j_call: TRBJ2-5; v_call: TRBV7-2; clone_size: few; d_call: TRBD2; cdr3_aa: CASSFTSGGQETQYF; cdr3_nt: TGTGCCAGCAGCTTTACTAGCGGGGGCCAAGAGACCCAGTACTTC
cdr3_length: 14; j_call: TRBJ2-2; v_call: TRBV5-1; clone_size: few; d_call: -; cdr3_aa: CASSLGSHTGELFF; cdr3_nt: TGCGCCAGCAGCCTCGGGTCTCACACCGGGGAGCTGTTTTTT
cdr3_length: 15; j_call: TRBJ2-2; v_call: TRBV7-2; clone_size: many; d_call: TRBD2; cdr3_aa: CASSLGLTNTGELFF; cdr3_nt: TGTGCCAGCAGCCTGGGACTAACGAACACCGGGGAGCTGTTTTTT
cdr3_length: 11; j_call: TRBJ2-5; v_call: TRBV7-2; clone_size: many; d_call: -; cdr3_aa: CASSSFETQYF; cdr3_nt: TGTGCCAGCAGCTCCTTCGAGACCCAGTACTTC
cdr3_length: 13; j_call: TRBJ1-4; v_call: TRBV12-3/TRBV12-4; clone_size: many; d_call: -; cdr3_aa: CASAAFGDEKLFF; cdr3_nt: TGTGCCAGCGCAGCCTTCGGCGATGAAAAACTGTTTTTT
cdr3_length: 17; j_call: TRBJ1-3; v_call: TRBV28; clone_size: many; d_call: -; cdr3_aa: CASSLGSEGVSGNTIYF; cdr3_nt: TGTGCCAGCAGTTTAGGGTCCGAGGGGGTGTCTGGAAACACCATATATTTT